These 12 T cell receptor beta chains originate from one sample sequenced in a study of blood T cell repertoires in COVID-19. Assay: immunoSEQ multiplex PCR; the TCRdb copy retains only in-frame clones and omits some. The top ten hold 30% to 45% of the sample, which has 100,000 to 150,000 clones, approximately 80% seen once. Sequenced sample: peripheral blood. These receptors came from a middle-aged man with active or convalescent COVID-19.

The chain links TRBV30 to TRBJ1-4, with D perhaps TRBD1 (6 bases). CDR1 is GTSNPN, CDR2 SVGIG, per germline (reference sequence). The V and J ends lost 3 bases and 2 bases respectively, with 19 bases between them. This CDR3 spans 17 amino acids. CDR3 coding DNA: TGTGCCTGGAGCGAATACTTACGACAGGTGACTAATGAAAAACTGTTTTTT. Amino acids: CAWSEYLRQVTNEKLFF.

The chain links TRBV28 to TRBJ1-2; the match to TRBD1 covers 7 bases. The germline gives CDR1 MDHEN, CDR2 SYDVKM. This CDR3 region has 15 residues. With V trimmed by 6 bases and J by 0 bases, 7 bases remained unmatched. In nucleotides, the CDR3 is TGTGCCAGCAGGCTCGGACAGGAAGCTAACTATGGCTACACCTTC. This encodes CASRLGQEANYGYTF.

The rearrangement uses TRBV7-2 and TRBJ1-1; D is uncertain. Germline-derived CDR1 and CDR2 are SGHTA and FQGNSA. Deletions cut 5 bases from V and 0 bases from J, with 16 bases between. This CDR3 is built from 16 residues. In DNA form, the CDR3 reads TGTGCCAGCAGCAAGATCAGCGGTATTTTGAACACTGAAGCTTTCTTT. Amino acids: CASSKISGILNTEAFF.

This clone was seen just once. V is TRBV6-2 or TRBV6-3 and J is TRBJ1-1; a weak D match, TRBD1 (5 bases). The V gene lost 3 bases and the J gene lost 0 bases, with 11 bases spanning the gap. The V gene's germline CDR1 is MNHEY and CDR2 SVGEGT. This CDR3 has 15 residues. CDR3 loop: CASSYWGVMNTEAFF. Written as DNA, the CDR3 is TGTGCCAGCAGTTATTGGGGGGTCATGAACACTGAAGCTTTCTTT.

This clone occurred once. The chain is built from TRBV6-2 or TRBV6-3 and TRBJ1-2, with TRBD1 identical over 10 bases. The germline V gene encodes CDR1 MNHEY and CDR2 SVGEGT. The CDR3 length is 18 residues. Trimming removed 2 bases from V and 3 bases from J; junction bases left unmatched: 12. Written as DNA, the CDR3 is TGTGCCAGCAGTTACCCCTCGGGACAGGGGTTTTCAGACTATGGCTACACCTTC. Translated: CASSYPSGQGFSDYGYTF.

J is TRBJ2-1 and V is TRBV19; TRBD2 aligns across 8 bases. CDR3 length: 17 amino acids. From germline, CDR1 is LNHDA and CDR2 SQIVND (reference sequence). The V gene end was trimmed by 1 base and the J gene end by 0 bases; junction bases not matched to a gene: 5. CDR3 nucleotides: TGTGCCAGTAGTATAGTCCGCGGGGGGCTCTCCTACAATGAGCAGTTCTTC. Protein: CASSIVRGGLSYNEQFF.

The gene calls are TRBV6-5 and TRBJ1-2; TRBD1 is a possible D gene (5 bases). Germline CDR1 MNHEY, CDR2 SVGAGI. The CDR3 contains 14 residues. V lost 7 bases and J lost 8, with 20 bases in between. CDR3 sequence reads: CASTALDNLEGYTF. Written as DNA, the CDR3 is TGTGCCAGCACCGCCTTGGACAACTTGGAGGGCTACACCTTC.

DNA of the CDR3: TGTGCCAGCAGCGCCACCGGGACTAGCGTCTATGAGCAGTTCTTC. Translating it yields CASSATGTSVYEQFF. The chain links TRBV9 to TRBJ2-1; 10 bases are a match to TRBD2. CDR1 is SGDLS, CDR2 YYNGEE, per germline. V lost 3 bases, J lost 8 bases, and 8 bases stayed unmatched. CDR3 length equals 15 residues.

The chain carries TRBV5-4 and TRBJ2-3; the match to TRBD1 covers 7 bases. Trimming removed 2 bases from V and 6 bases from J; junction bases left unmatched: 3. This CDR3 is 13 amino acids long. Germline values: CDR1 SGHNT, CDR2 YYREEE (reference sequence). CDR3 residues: CASSFDREDTQYF. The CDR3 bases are TGTGCCAGCAGCTTTGACAGGGAGGATACGCAGTATTTT.

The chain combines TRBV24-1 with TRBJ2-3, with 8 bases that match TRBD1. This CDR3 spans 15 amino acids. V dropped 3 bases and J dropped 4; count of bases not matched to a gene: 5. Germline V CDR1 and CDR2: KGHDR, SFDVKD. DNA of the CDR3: TGTGCCACCAGTGATCAGACAGGGGCGTCAGATACGCAGTATTTT. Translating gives CATSDQTGASDTQYF.

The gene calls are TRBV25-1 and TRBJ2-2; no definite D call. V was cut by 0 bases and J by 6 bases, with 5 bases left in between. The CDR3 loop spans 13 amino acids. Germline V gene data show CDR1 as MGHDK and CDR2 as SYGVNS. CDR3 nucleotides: TGTGCCAGCAGTGAATACCGCGCCGGGGAGCTGTTTTTT. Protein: CASSEYRAGELFF.

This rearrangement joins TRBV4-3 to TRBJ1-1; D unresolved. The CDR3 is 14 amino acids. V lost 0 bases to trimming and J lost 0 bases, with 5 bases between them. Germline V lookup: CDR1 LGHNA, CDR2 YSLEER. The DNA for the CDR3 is TGCGCCAGCAGCCAAGAGTGGCTGAACACTGAAGCTTTCTTT. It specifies CASSQEWLNTEAFF.